This T cell receptor (beta chain) stems from a study of CD8+CD57+ T cells in acquired aplastic anemia. Study background: Across the sorted CD4+ and CD8+ cells, DNA amounts averaged roughly 3 ug. Study findings and constraints: Levels of CD8+ Simpson's diversity were not significantly distinct in patients versus controls. Found in both controls and patients were approximately 30 CD8+ CDR3 sequences.

This clonotype was counted a few times. Its matching antigen is unknown. The sequenced patients had an expansion of CD8+CD57+ cells seen by flow cytometry. In all patients, the disease was severe acquired aplastic anemia. Investigators profiled TCR beta VDJ and CDR3 from genomic DNA template. A single record per CDR3 protein comes from TCRdb applying MiXCR to the reads. The table has more than 150,000 distinct CDR3 sequences, less than 60% seen once. Looked up from germline, CDR1 is KGHDR and CDR2 is SFDVKD. V shed 6 bases and J shed 5 bases, with 9 bases lying between them. The CDR3 sequence is 13 residues long.

The sample consisted of sorted CD4+, CD8+, or CD8+CD57+ T cells (not recorded which) from PBMCs. The source of this sequence is a human donor with aplastic anemia. The gene calls are TRBV24-1 and TRBJ2-2; D gene unclear. The CDR3 here is CATSLGGTGELFF. CDR3 sequence (DNA): TGTGCCACCAGTCTCGGTGGGACCGGGGAGCTGTTTTTT.